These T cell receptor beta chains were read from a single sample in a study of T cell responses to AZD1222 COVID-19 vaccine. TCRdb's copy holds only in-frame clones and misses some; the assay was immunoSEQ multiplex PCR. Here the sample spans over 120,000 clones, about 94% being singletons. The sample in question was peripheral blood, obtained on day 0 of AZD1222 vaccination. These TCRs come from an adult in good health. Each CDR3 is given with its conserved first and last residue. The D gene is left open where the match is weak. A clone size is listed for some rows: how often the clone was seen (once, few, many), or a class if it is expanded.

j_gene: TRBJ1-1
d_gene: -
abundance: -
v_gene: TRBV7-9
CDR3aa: CAAVPGAANTEAFF
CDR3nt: TGTGCCGCGGTGCCGGGGGCGGCGAACACTGAAGCTTTCTTT

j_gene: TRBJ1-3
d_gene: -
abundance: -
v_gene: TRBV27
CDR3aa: CASRPIMSSGNTIYF
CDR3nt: TGTGCCAGCAGGCCCATCATGTCCTCTGGAAACACCATATATTTT

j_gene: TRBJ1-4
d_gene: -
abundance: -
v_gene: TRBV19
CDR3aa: CASSKSDLGPGQEKLFF
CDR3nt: TGTGCCAGTAGTAAGTCGGATCTAGGGCCGGGGCAGGAAAAACTGTTTTTT

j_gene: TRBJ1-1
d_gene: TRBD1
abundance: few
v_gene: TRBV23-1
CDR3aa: CASSQKQGLKAFF
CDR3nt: TGCGCCAGCAGTCAAAAACAGGGGCTGAAGGCTTTCTTT

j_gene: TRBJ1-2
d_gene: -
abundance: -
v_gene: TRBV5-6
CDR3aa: CASSFSGGSDYGYTF
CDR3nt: TGTGCCAGCAGCTTTTCAGGTGGGTCGGACTATGGCTACACCTTC

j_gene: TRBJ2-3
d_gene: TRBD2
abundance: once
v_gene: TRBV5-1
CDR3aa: CASSFTSGPTDTQYF
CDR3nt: TGCGCCAGCAGCTTTACTAGCGGACCCACAGATACGCAGTATTTT

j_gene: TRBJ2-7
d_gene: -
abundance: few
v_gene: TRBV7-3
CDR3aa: CASSPPGSFGEQYF
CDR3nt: TGTGCCAGCAGCCCACCAGGTAGCTTTGGCGAGCAGTACTTC

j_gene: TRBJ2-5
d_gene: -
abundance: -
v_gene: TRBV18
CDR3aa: CASSPGGVRETQYF
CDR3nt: TGTGCCAGCTCACCCGGCGGCGTAAGAGAGACCCAGTACTTC

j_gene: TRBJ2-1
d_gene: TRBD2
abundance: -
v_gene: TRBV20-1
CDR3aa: CSASETAGGSYNEQFF
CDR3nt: TGCAGTGCTAGTGAGACAGCCGGGGGGTCCTACAATGAGCAGTTCTTC

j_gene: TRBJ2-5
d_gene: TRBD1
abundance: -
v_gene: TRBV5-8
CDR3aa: CASSLVISGQYETQYF
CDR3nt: TGTGCCAGCAGCTTGGTGATCTCGGGACAGTATGAGACCCAGTACTTC

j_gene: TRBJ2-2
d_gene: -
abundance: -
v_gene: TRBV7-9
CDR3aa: CASSPPTGELFF
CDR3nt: TGTGCCAGCAGCCCCCCCACCGGGGAGCTGTTTTTT

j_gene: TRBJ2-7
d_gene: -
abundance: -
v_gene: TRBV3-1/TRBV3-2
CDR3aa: CASSQANVLTYEQYF
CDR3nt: TGTGCCAGCAGCCAAGCCAACGTTCTGACCTACGAGCAGTACTTC

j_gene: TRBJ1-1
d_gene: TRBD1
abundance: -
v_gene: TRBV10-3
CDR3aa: CASGTGVNTEAFF
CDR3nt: TGTGCCAGCGGAACAGGGGTCAACACTGAAGCTTTCTTT

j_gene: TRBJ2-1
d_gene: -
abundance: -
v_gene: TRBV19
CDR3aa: CASSIGPTYEQFF
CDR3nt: TGTGCCAGTAGTATTGGACCAACCTACGAGCAGTTCTTC

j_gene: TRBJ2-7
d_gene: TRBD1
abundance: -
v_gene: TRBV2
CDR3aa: CASRRTGDSYEQYF
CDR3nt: TGTGCCAGCAGAAGGACAGGCGACTCCTACGAGCAGTACTTC

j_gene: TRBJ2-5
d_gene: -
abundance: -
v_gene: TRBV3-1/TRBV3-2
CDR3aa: CATGPLQETQYF
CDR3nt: TGTGCCACAGGGCCTCTCCAAGAGACCCAGTACTTC

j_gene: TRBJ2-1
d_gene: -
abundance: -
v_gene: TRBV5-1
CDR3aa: CASSWGGAEGEQFF
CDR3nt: TGCGCCAGCAGCTGGGGCGGGGCGGAAGGTGAGCAGTTCTTC

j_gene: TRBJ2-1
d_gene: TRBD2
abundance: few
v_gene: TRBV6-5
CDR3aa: CASSYGLAGGGNEQFF
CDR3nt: TGTGCCAGCAGTTACGGGCTGGCGGGAGGTGGCAATGAGCAGTTCTTC

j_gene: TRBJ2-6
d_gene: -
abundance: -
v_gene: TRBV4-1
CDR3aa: CASSLLGGGISGANVLTF
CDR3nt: TGCGCCAGCAGCCTCCTAGGAGGGGGGATCTCTGGGGCCAACGTCCTGACTTTC

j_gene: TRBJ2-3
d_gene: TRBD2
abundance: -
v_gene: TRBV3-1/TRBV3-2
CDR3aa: CASSLAGREGLGTDTQYF
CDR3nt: TGTGCCAGCAGTCTCGCGGGGCGGGAGGGCCTTGGTACAGATACGCAGTATTTT

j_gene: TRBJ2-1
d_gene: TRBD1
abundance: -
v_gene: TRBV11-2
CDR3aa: CASSLVAGQGIGNEQFF
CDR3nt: TGTGCCAGCAGCTTAGTGGCGGGACAGGGGATAGGAAATGAGCAGTTCTTC

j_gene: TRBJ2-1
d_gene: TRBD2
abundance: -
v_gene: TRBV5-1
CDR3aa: CASSLDSSGRAYEQFF
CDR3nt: TGCGCCAGCAGCTTGGATTCTAGCGGGAGGGCCTATGAGCAGTTCTTC

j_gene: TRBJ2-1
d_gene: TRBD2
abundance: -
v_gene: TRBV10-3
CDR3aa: CAISVRLGLADSNEQFF
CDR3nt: TGTGCCATCAGCGTAAGATTAGGACTAGCGGATAGCAATGAGCAGTTCTTC

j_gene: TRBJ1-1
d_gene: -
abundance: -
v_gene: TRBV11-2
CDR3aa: CASSQLARGTRRGAFF
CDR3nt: TGTGCCAGCAGCCAGCTGGCCCGCGGGACACGGCGGGGGGCTTTCTTT